In this sample, the clone carrying this TCR beta chain turned up a few times. Its specificity is unknown. The CDR3 is made up of 11 amino acids. In germline, CDR1 is ENHRY, CDR2 SYGVKD. V lost 8 bases and J lost 6; bases outside the gene matches: 4. The entry originates in a study of glioma-infiltrating T cells after dendritic cell vaccination. Here immunoSEQ multiplex PCR was the method, and the copy in TCRdb shows in-frame clones only, minus some. In the table there are approximately 46,000 clones, approximately 91% of which are singletons. Time point specified: after dendritic cell vaccination, including at tumor progression/relapse. No glioblastoma patient carried an isocitrate dehydrogenase mutation. Regarding the study as a whole: Longer survival after dendritic cell vaccination followed higher pretreatment TIL content. Complete blood and tumor specimen sets were limited to few patients.

The input for sequencing was blood, taken after dendritic cell vaccination. V usage is TRBV10-3 and J usage is TRBJ2-7, with 7 bases that match TRBD2. This sequence originates from a human donor with glioblastoma. CDR3 amino acids: CAIAPGGEQYF. DNA of the CDR3: TGTGCCATCGCCCCGGGAGGCGAGCAGTACTTC.